The 18 T cell receptor beta chains reported below all come from one sample, sequenced in a study of T cell changes during pregnancy in multiple sclerosis. Here immunoSEQ multiplex PCR was the method, and the copy in TCRdb shows in-frame clones only, minus some. The repertoire includes around 63,000 clones, 90% to 95% of them detected once, and over 1% sits in the top ten. Sample: peripheral blood, taken after pregnancy. These receptors originate from a female donor in good health, enrolled as a control in a pregnancy study.

The chain carries TRBV27 and TRBJ1-3, with D uncertain. This CDR3 is built from 13 residues. The V and J ends lost 6 bases and 4 bases respectively, with 10 bases between them. The germline gives CDR1 MNHEY, CDR2 SMNVEV (reference sequence). Written as DNA, the CDR3 is TGTGCCAGCAGCCCTGGGCACGGAAACACCATATATTTT. Amino acids: CASSPGHGNTIYF.

The chain has TRBV7-8 and TRBJ1-3, with 7 nucleotides matching TRBD1. The V gene end was trimmed by 3 bases and the J gene end by 0 bases; junction bases not matched to a gene: 11. This CDR3 is built from 18 residues. In germline, CDR1 is SGHVS, CDR2 FQNEAQ. In DNA, the CDR3 is TGTGCCAGCAGCTTTAGTACGGGACAGACATCCTCTGGAAACACCATATATTTT. It is translated as CASSFSTGQTSSGNTIYF. The full variable domain, rest sourced from reference TRBV7-8 and TRBJ1-3, is GAGVSQSPRYKVAKRGQDVALRCDPISGHVSLFWYQQALGQGPEFLTYFQNEAQLDKSGLPSDRFFAERPEGSVSTLKIQRTQQEDSAVYLCASSFSTGQTSSGNTIYFGEGSWLTVV.

The chain is built from TRBV4-3 and TRBJ2-7; 11 bases match TRBD1. The V gene's germline CDR1 is LGHNA and CDR2 YSLEER. The CDR3 length is 15 residues. Trimming took 4 bases from V and 7 from J; bases not matched to a gene: 9. CDR3 residues: CASSLSGQGVGEQYF. Written as DNA, the CDR3 is TGCGCCAGCAGCCTCTCGGGACAGGGGGTGGGTGAGCAGTACTTC.

The chain uses TRBV6-1 and TRBJ2-7; D is perhaps TRBD1 (5 bases). V was trimmed by 2 bases and J by 3 bases, leaving 14 bases between them. Germline V gene sequence: CDR1 MNHNS, CDR2 SASEGT. The CDR3 contains 15 residues. CDR3 in amino acids: CASSESQAGIYEQYF. CDR3 DNA: TGTGCCAGCAGTGAATCCCAGGCAGGGATCTACGAGCAGTACTTC.

In this sample, this clone turned up once. The rearrangement links TRBV5-8 to TRBJ1-2; TRBD1 might be the D (5 bases). The CDR3 extends over 13 amino acids. Trimming left V 1 base short and J 7 bases short, with 11 bases between. The V gene's germline CDR1 is SGHTS and CDR2 YDEGEE. DNA of the CDR3: TGTGCCAGCAGCTTGAACAGGCAGGGTGGCTACACCTTC. Its translation is CASSLNRQGGYTF.

CDR3 amino acids: CASSPPGQRSGGYTF. CDR3 coding DNA: TGTGCCAGCTCACCACCGGGACAGCGTTCTGGTGGCTACACCTTC. V is TRBV18 and J is TRBJ1-2; 7 nucleotides align to TRBD1. Germline V gene sequence: CDR1 KGHSH, CDR2 LQKENI. Losses at the gene ends were 0 bases for V and 7 bases for J; bases not matched to a gene: 8. This CDR3 comprises 15 residues.

The chain employs TRBV30 and TRBJ2-3, with TRBD1 matching 9 bases. This CDR3 has 12 residues. After removal of 4 bases from V and 6 bases from J, the junction contained 2 bases not matched to a gene. CDR1 and CDR2 (germline): GTSNPN, SVGIG (reference sequence). CDR3 sequence reads: CAWTGQGDTQYF. CDR3 DNA: TGTGCCTGGACCGGACAGGGGGATACGCAGTATTTT.

CDR3 nucleotides: TGTGCCAGCAGAGGCACTAGCGGGGGCTACGAGCAGTACTTC. Amino acid sequence: CASRGTSGGYEQYF. The chain combines TRBV6-5 with TRBJ2-7, with 11 bases identical to TRBD2. The CDR3 is made up of 14 amino acids. CDR1 and CDR2 from the germline V gene are MNHEY and SVGAGI. The trim removed 6 bases at V and 3 bases at J, leaving 4 bases unmatched.

The gene calls are TRBV4-1 and TRBJ1-1, with TRBD1 as a possible D gene (5 bases). Trimming left V 3 bases short and J 1 base short, with 12 bases between. The length of the CDR3 is 15 residues. Germline CDR1 and CDR2: MGHRA and YSYEKL. DNA of the CDR3: TGCGCCAGCAGCCAGGGGCCTCTCGGGAACACTGAAGCTTTCTTT. Translated, it gives CASSQGPLGNTEAFF.

V is TRBV12-5 and J is TRBJ2-3, with a weak D call TRBD2 (6 bases). CDR3 length equals 13 residues. Trimming pared 4 bases from V and 4 bases from J, leaving 9 bases between. Looked up from germline, CDR1 is LGHNT and CDR2 is FRNRAP. The DNA for the CDR3 is TGTGCTAGTGGTTCCGGGGGATCAGATACGCAGTATTTT. As protein: CASGSGGSDTQYF. The full variable domain, with the rest looked up from reference TRBV12-5 and TRBJ2-3, is DARVTQTPRHKVTEMGQEVTMRCQPILGHNTVFWYRQTMMQGLELLAYFRNRAPLDDSGMPKDRFSAEMPDATLATLKIQPSEPRDSAVYFCASGSGGSDTQYFGPGTRLTVL.

The V and J genes are TRBV5-6 and TRBJ2-7; 9 bases map to TRBD1. V shed 1 base and J 9 bases; nucleotides not matched to a gene: 8. Germline V lookup: CDR1 SGHDT, CDR2 YYEEEE. The CDR3 has 14 residues. Here the CDR3 DNA reads TGTGCCAGCAGCTTGCTAACAGGGGGCGCAGGGCAGTACTTC. Encoded protein: CASSLLTGGAGQYF.

The chain employs TRBV5-1 and TRBJ2-7; no firm D call. This CDR3 contains 14 residues. CDR1 and CDR2 (germline): SGHRS, YFSETQ. V was pared by 4 bases and J by 4 bases, with 15 bases between. The CDR3 nucleotides are TGCGCCAGCAGCCCCTCCGGCGACACATACGAGCAGTACTTC. It translates to CASSPSGDTYEQYF.

The chain recombines TRBV4-3 with TRBJ1-1; D unclear. The V gene's germline CDR1 is LGHNA and CDR2 YSLEER. The CDR3 is made up of 16 amino acids. V was trimmed by 0 bases and J by 1 base, leaving 12 bases between them. CDR3 amino acids: CASSQDPTPENTEAFF. In DNA, the CDR3 is TGCGCCAGCAGCCAAGACCCGACACCGGAGAACACTGAAGCTTTCTTT.

The V gene is TRBV7-9, the J gene TRBJ1-2; unclear D gene. The CDR3 totals 12 residues. CDR1 is SEHNR and CDR2 is FQNEAQ in the germline V gene (reference sequence). Between the trimmed V and J ends, which lost 1 base and 8 bases, there was a span of 8 bases. The CDR3 coding sequence is TGTGCCAGCAGCTTAGGGGAGGGCGGCTACACCTTC. It specifies CASSLGEGGYTF. Full variable domain (outside the CDR3, taken from reference TRBV7-9 and TRBJ1-2): DTGVSQNPRHKITKRGQNVTFRCDPISEHNRLYWYRQTLGQGPEFLTYFQNEAQLEKSRLLSDRFSAERPKGSFSTLEIQRTEQGDSAMYLCASSLGEGGYTFGSGTRLTVV.

J is TRBJ1-2 and V is TRBV4-3; TRBD1 agrees at 8 bases. Germline assignment: CDR1 LGHNA and CDR2 YSLEER. The CDR3 runs to 14 residues. With 1 base clipped from V and 8 bases from J, the junction kept 6 bases outside the gene matches. The CDR3 region has the DNA TGCGCCAGCAGCCAAGGCAGGGGGCTCGTGGGCTACACCTTC. Translation gives CASSQGRGLVGYTF.

V usage is TRBV11-3 and J usage is TRBJ1-1; D unresolved. Trimming shortened V by 6 bases and J by 7 bases, and 21 bases separated the two germline ends. The germline gives CDR1 SGHNT, CDR2 YENEEA. This CDR3 contains 15 residues. The CDR3: CASREATAPRNEAFF. CDR3 DNA sequence: TGTGCCAGCAGGGAAGCTACCGCCCCTAGAAATGAAGCTTTCTTT.

The CDR3 DNA sequence: TGTGCCATCAGGGGACTAGCGGAAAAAGAGACCCAGTACTTC. It specifies CAIRGLAEKETQYF. The chain links TRBV10-3 to TRBJ2-5, with 11 bases fitting TRBD2. CDR1 ENHRY and CDR2 SYGVKD come from the germline V gene. CDR3 size: 14 residues. V was clipped by 6 bases and J by 3 bases; unmatched bases: 3.

V is TRBV5-1 and J is TRBJ1-6, with TRBD1 matching 10 bases. CDR1 and CDR2 (germline): SGHRS, YFSETQ. The CDR3 runs 14 residues. V lost 4 bases to trimming and J lost 7 bases; unmatched junction nucleotides: 2. In nucleotides, the CDR3 is TGCGCCAGCAGCCGGGACAGGGGAAATTCACCCCTCCACTTT. As protein: CASSRDRGNSPLHF.